The entry below gives a single TCR beta chain sequence along with its context. Donors were healthy HIV-negative adults without recent acute infections or vaccinations. Roughly 92 million PBMCs were counted before genomic DNA extraction. The CDR3 contains 18 residues. Trimming left V 4 bases short and J 1 base short, with 17 bases between. Germline CDR1 is SEHNR and CDR2 is FQNEAQ (reference sequence). This entry comes from a study of shared clonotypes between healthy human individuals. Libraries were prepared by immunoSEQ multiplex PCR; TCRdb keeps only in-frame clonotypes and omits some of them. The table shows hundreds of thousands of clones, with roughly 83% occurring only once.

Sequencing was performed on PBMCs. V and J are TRBV7-9 and TRBJ2-6; D might be TRBD2 (6 bases). The receptor was derived from a woman in her thirties or forties in good health. Some clones in this sample may be carry-over from other donors' samples. The CDR3 here is CASSSGGTGSSGANVLTF. As DNA, the CDR3 is TGTGCCAGCAGCTCCGGCGGGACGGGAAGTTCTGGGGCCAACGTCCTGACTTTC.